The 7 T cell receptor beta chains presented below share a single source sample, sequenced in a study of blood T cell repertoires in COVID-19. The table came from immunoSEQ multiplex PCR; TCRdb's copy has only in-frame clones and leaves some out. Counted here are roughly 50,000 clones, approximately 88% occurring once; the ten biggest clones make up under 8%. Material for sequencing was peripheral blood. Receptors originate from a man aged 50 to 59 with acute or convalescent COVID-19.

The chain combines TRBV5-8 with TRBJ1-1, with 7 bases lining up with TRBD1. The CDR3 has 18 residues. V lost 0 bases to trimming and J lost 1 base; unmatched junction nucleotides: 12. The V gene's germline CDR1 is SGHTS and CDR2 YDEGEE. CDR3 sequence reads: CASSLGMGRGAGNTEAFF. The CDR3 nucleotides read TGTGCCAGCAGCTTGGGTATGGGCAGGGGGGCAGGGAACACTGAAGCTTTCTTT.

V gene TRBV2 combines with J gene TRBJ2-7; D ambiguous. The ends were cut back, 1 base at V and 1 base at J, with 2 bases in the middle. The CDR3 spans 12 residues. CDR1 is SNHLY and CDR2 is FYNNEI in the germline V gene. The CDR3 loop is CASSEVSYEQYF. CDR3 nucleotides: TGTGCCAGCAGTGAAGTATCCTACGAGCAGTACTTC.

This rearrangement joins TRBV6-2 or TRBV6-3 to TRBJ2-1; 12 bases agree with TRBD2. There are 15 residues in the CDR3. V shed 6 bases, J shed 9 bases, and the junction held 9 bases outside the gene matches. Germline lookup yields CDR1 MNHEY and CDR2 SVGEGT. CDR3 region: CASRPSGTSGFEQFF. The CDR3 DNA is TGTGCCAGCAGACCTTCCGGGACTAGCGGGTTTGAGCAGTTCTTC.

The chain employs TRBV28 and TRBJ1-1; 10 nucleotides agree with TRBD1. The CDR3 is 15 residues long. CDR1 is MDHEN and CDR2 is SYDVKM in the germline V gene. J lost 4 bases, V lost 5 bases, and 7 bases had no gene match. The CDR3 nucleotides read TGTGCCAGCAGTCTGACAGGGGGCGGCGGCACTGAAGCTTTCTTT. This codes for CASSLTGGGGTEAFF.

V is TRBV15 and J is TRBJ2-1, with 9 bases that match TRBD1. CDR3 length: 15 amino acids. V shed 0 bases, J shed 7 bases, and the junction held 4 bases outside the gene matches. Germline CDR1 reads LNHNV; CDR2 reads YYDKDF (reference sequence). CDR3 nucleotide sequence: TGTGCCACCAGCAGAGACGGGACAGGGAAGAATGAGCAGTTCTTC. Amino acids: CATSRDGTGKNEQFF.

The chain links TRBV6-5 to TRBJ2-1, with 10 nucleotides matching TRBD1. This CDR3 is built from 15 residues. Germline V lookup: CDR1 MNHEY, CDR2 SVGAGI. The J segment lost 7 bases and the V segment lost 6 bases, leaving 9 bases of the junction unmatched. The chain's CDR3 is CASRVPDRGANEQFF. The CDR3 DNA reads TGTGCCAGCAGAGTACCGGACAGGGGGGCGAATGAGCAGTTCTTC.

The CDR3 here is CASSFDSSVGELFF. CDR3 sequence (DNA): TGTGCCAGCAGTTTTGACTCCTCAGTCGGGGAGCTGTTTTTT. The chain uses TRBV7-2 and TRBJ2-2; D ambiguous. This CDR3 contains 14 residues. V shed 6 bases and J shed 7 bases, with 15 bases lying between them. Per the germline V gene, CDR1 is SGHTA and CDR2 is FQGNSA.